A selection of T cell receptor beta chains follows, all from one sample in a study of early T cells in non-severe SARS-CoV-2 infection. MiXCR was run by TCRdb on the 5' RACE reads, yielding one entry per CDR3 protein. The table lists some 40,000 distinct CDR3 sequences, 5.5% to 7.5% of them singletons. Sequenced material: whole blood, taken at baseline. The source is an adult who was a healthcare worker with PCR-confirmed SARS-CoV-2 infection or an uninfected control (not recorded which). CDR3s include the opening cysteine and the closing phenylalanine or tryptophan. D genes are given only for firm matches. Only some rows state a clone size, as once, few, many or a class for expanded clones.

>TRBJ2-5|few|NA|TRBV20-1
CSARTPGVQETQYF
TGCAGTGCTCGGACGCCGGGGGTACAAGAGACCCAGTACTTC
>TRBJ1-2|few|TRBD1|TRBV9
CASSNPLTGQDHGYTF
TGTGCCAGCAGTAACCCCTTAACCGGACAGGATCATGGCTACACCTTC
>TRBJ2-5|few|TRBD2|TRBV7-2
CASSQWTSGWETQYF
TGTGCCAGCAGCCAATGGACTAGCGGCTGGGAGACCCAGTACTTC
>TRBJ1-1|many|NA|TRBV5-1
CASSLETKRQAFF
TGCGCCAGCAGCTTGGAGACCAAAAGACAAGCTTTCTTT
>TRBJ2-3|few|NA|TRBV7-2
CASSPTVRTDTQYF
TGTGCCAGCAGCCCGACTGTCCGCACAGATACGCAGTATTTT
>TRBJ1-2|many|NA|TRBV4-2
CASRNGREPSYGYTF
TGTGCCAGCAGAAACGGACGGGAGCCGTCCTATGGCTACACCTTC
>TRBJ1-1|NA|NA|TRBV3-1
CASSQEYSGNVEAFF
TGTGCCAGCAGCCAAGAATATTCGGGGAACGTTGAAGCTTTCTTT
>TRBJ2-1|many|NA|TRBV20-1
CSARADPTNEQFF
TGCAGTGCTAGGGCTGACCCGACCAATGAGCAGTTCTTC
>TRBJ1-3|many|NA|TRBV7-2
CASSLAPEQITIYF
TGTGCCAGCAGCTTAGCTCCTGAACAGATCACCATATATTTT
>TRBJ2-3|few|TRBD2|TRBV3-1
CASSKVSGGPPFTDTQYF
TGTGCCAGCAGCAAAGTTAGCGGGGGGCCTCCCTTCACAGATACGCAGTATTTT
>TRBJ2-6|NA|NA|TRBV7-3
CASSLTGTAFSGANVLTF
TGTGCCAGCAGCCTGACCGGGACTGCGTTTTCTGGGGCCAACGTCCTGACTTTC
>TRBJ2-5|many|NA|TRBV3-2
CASSQGQGEETQYF
TGTGCCAGCAGCCAAGGACAGGGGGAAGAGACCCAGTACTTC
>TRBJ2-7|many|NA|TRBV6-2/TRBV6-3
CASSWSGAYEQYF
TGTGCCAGCAGCTGGTCCGGGGCCTACGAGCAGTACTTC
>TRBJ2-1|few|TRBD2|TRBV2
CASSETGGGRFF
TGTGCCAGCAGCGAGACGGGGGGAGGCCGGTTCTTC
>TRBJ2-1|few|TRBD2|TRBV6-5
CASTMLAGGGEQFF
TGTGCCAGCACGATGCTAGCGGGAGGTGGTGAGCAGTTCTTC
>TRBJ2-7|many|TRBD1|TRBV2
CASRAGQGFFYEQYF
TGTGCCAGCAGGGCGGGACAGGGCTTTTTCTACGAGCAGTACTTC
>TRBJ1-1|NA|NA|TRBV7-2
CASSLVGLGAEAFF
TGTGCCAGCAGCTTAGTAGGGCTGGGCGCTGAAGCTTTCTTT
>TRBJ1-2|many|NA|TRBV12-3/TRBV12-4
CASSDRGYGYTF
TGTGCCAGCAGCGACCGGGGCTATGGCTACACCTTC
>TRBJ2-2|NA|TRBD2|TRBV4-2
CASSPLAGSTNTGELFF
TGTGCCAGCAGCCCCCTAGCGGGATCTACGAACACCGGGGAGCTGTTTTTT
>TRBJ1-6|NA|NA|TRBV7-6
CASSLGSLNSPLHF
TGTGCCAGCAGCTTAGGGTCGCTCAATTCACCCCTCCACTTT
>TRBJ2-1|few|NA|TRBV18
CASSLQDGPYNEQFF
TGTGCCAGCTCACTGCAGGACGGACCCTACAATGAGCAGTTCTTC
>TRBJ2-3|NA|NA|TRBV27
CASSISRAADTQYF
TGTGCCAGCAGTATAAGCAGGGCTGCAGATACGCAGTATTTT
>TRBJ1-1|many|NA|TRBV6-2/TRBV6-3
CASGSAGGAEAFF
TGTGCCAGCGGATCGGCGGGCGGCGCTGAAGCTTTCTTT
>TRBJ1-6|NA|TRBD1|TRBV9
CASSPRTGHPDSPLHF
TGTGCCAGCAGCCCGAGGACAGGCCACCCTGATTCACCCCTCCACTTT
>TRBJ2-5|many|NA|TRBV7-3
CASSPGTAQETQYF
TGTGCCAGCAGTCCCGGGACGGCCCAAGAGACCCAGTACTTC
>TRBJ2-1|many|TRBD1|TRBV9
CASSSFGQGHNEQFF
TGTGCCAGCTCGTCTTTCGGACAGGGTCACAATGAGCAGTTCTTC
>TRBJ2-2|NA|NA|TRBV11-2
CASSFTGLNTGELFF
TGTGCCAGCAGCTTCACGGGGCTGAACACCGGGGAGCTGTTTTTT
>TRBJ2-7|many|NA|TRBV28
CASSSPGTRRGEQYF
TGTGCCAGCAGTTCCCCCGGGACCCGCCGGGGCGAGCAGTACTTC
>TRBJ2-7|many|NA|TRBV18
CASSPKTATYEQYF
TGTGCCAGCTCACCAAAGACGGCAACCTACGAGCAGTACTTC
>TRBJ2-7|few|NA|TRBV30
CAWSKVEGREQYF
TGTGCCTGGAGTAAGGTGGAGGGCCGCGAGCAGTACTTC
>TRBJ2-1|many|NA|TRBV20-1
CSARPPDRSSYNEQFF
TGCAGTGCTAGACCCCCGGACAGAAGCTCCTACAATGAGCAGTTCTTC
>TRBJ2-3|many|TRBD2|TRBV6-2/TRBV6-3
CASSRTSGRADTQYF
TGTGCCAGCAGTAGAACTAGCGGGAGAGCAGATACGCAGTATTTT
>TRBJ2-1|many|NA|TRBV4-2
CASSQDWGGSYNEQFF
TGTGCCAGCAGCCAAGATTGGGGCGGGTCCTACAATGAGCAGTTCTTC
>TRBJ1-1|NA|NA|TRBV24-1
CATSESNLVTEAFF
TGTGCCACCAGTGAAAGTAACCTGGTAACTGAAGCTTTCTTT
>TRBJ2-7|few|TRBD1|TRBV15
CATSRTGAYEQYF
TGTGCCACCAGCAGGACAGGGGCCTACGAGCAGTACTTC
>TRBJ1-1|NA|NA|TRBV9
CASSVGWGSLSNTEAFF
TGTGCCAGCAGCGTAGGCTGGGGGAGCCTTTCGAACACTGAAGCTTTCTTT
>TRBJ2-7|few|TRBD1|TRBV29-1
CSAGQGAEEQYF
TGCAGCGCCGGACAGGGGGCGGAGGAGCAGTACTTC
>TRBJ2-5|few|NA|TRBV29-1
CSLKGPDRTQYF
TGCAGCCTAAAGGGGCCCGACCGGACCCAGTACTTC
>TRBJ2-3|many|NA|TRBV9
CASSDRVSHTDTQYF
TGTGCCAGCAGCGACCGGGTCTCCCACACAGATACGCAGTATTTT
>TRBJ1-2|NA|NA|TRBV6-1
CASSEVGQSNGYTF
TGTGCCAGCAGTGAAGTTGGACAGAGCAATGGCTACACCTTC
>TRBJ2-7|NA|NA|TRBV4-1
CASSQTGTASYEQYF
TGCGCCAGCAGCCAAACCGGGACCGCATCCTACGAGCAGTACTTC
>TRBJ2-7|many|TRBD1|TRBV18
CASSGTGSYEQYF
TGTGCCAGCTCAGGGACAGGTTCCTACGAGCAGTACTTC
>TRBJ1-2|NA|NA|TRBV24-1
CATSDPWSHYGYTF
TGTGCCACCAGTGACCCTTGGAGCCACTATGGCTACACCTTC
>TRBJ2-2|many|TRBD2|TRBV4-2
CASSQLAGDTGELFF
TGTGCCAGCAGCCAACTAGCGGGGGACACCGGGGAGCTGTTTTTT